Below are 5 T cell receptor beta chains sequenced from a single sample in a study of blood T cell repertoires in COVID-19. Sequencing used immunoSEQ multiplex PCR; TCRdb keeps in-frame clones, though not all of them. The profile shows about 130,000 clones, 70% to 85% of them singletons. Sequencing used PBMCs or T cells enriched from blood (not recorded which). The source is a man aged 50-59 years who had recovered from COVID-19.

Only one count was recorded for this clone. The rearrangement uses TRBV10-3 and TRBJ1-2; a possible D gene is TRBD1 (6 bases). This CDR3 has 16 amino acids. V shed 6 bases and J shed 5 bases, with 22 bases lying between them. Germline V CDR1 and CDR2: ENHRY, SYGVKD. In DNA form, the CDR3 reads TGTGCCATCAGCGTTTCCCGGGGGGGCGCTAGGTATGGCTACACCTTC. Residues: CAISVSRGGARYGYTF.

The V and J genes are TRBV27 and TRBJ1-5; 8 nucleotides align to TRBD1. CDR3 length equals 15 residues. Germline CDR1 MNHEY, CDR2 SMNVEV (reference sequence). V shed 5 bases, J shed 7 bases, and the junction held 10 bases outside the gene matches. The CDR3 DNA sequence: TGTGCCAGCAGTCCAGACCTGACAGGGGTCCAGCCCCAGCATTTT. Encoded protein: CASSPDLTGVQPQHF.

The gene calls are TRBV7-3 and TRBJ2-7; a possible D gene is TRBD2 (7 bases). The CDR3 length is 13 residues. V lost 1 base to trimming and J lost 7 bases, with 11 bases between them. Germline lookup yields CDR1 SGHTA and CDR2 FQGTGA. CDR3 residues: CASSLNREGEQYF. CDR3 DNA sequence: TGTGCCAGCAGCTTAAACAGGGAGGGAGAGCAGTACTTC.

The V gene is TRBV3-1 (or the pseudogene TRBV3-2), the J gene TRBJ2-7; 8 nucleotides match TRBD1. The CDR3 contains 14 residues. V trimming: 5 bases; J trimming: 2 bases; junction bases outside the gene matches: 5. In germline, CDR1 is LGHDT, CDR2 YNNKEL (reference sequence). The CDR3 spells CASSDSGGPYEQYF. Written as DNA, the CDR3 is TGTGCCAGCAGCGACTCAGGGGGCCCCTACGAGCAGTACTTC.

The chain carries TRBV5-6 and TRBJ2-1; D gene unclear. The CDR3 loop spans 11 amino acids. Germline V CDR1 and CDR2: SGHDT, YYEEEE. Trimming removed 4 bases at V and 5 bases at J, with 4 bases between. The CDR3 DNA sequence: TGTGCCAGCAGCCTAAACAATGAGCAGTTCTTC. The encoded protein is CASSLNNEQFF.